In its sample, the clone carrying this T cell receptor (beta chain) was seen a few times. The target antigen is unknown. Trimming shortened V by 0 bases and J by 0 bases, and 9 bases separated the two germline ends. Germline assignment: CDR1 SGHRS and CDR2 YFSETQ. The CDR3 has 16 residues. The data were obtained in a study of radiotherapy plus CTLA-4 blockade in lung cancer. Overall study context: Of all patients, 15% to 20% responded objectively and roughly 31% showed disease control.

Sequencing was performed with immunoSEQ multiplex PCR; in TCRdb, only in-frame clones are kept and a portion is missing. The sample contains 30,000 or so clones, around 73% of which appear only once. Study outcomes and limitations: Clones derived from tumor TCRs expanded in blood after radiotherapy plus ipilimumab.

The material was peripheral blood, obtained from a patient treated with radiotherapy plus ipilimumab. This chain links TRBV5-1 with TRBJ1-4; D is unclear. The origin of this receptor is a human donor with non-small cell lung cancer who had stable disease on radiotherapy plus ipilimumab. The CDR3 region has the DNA TGCGCCAGCAGCTTGGGGCCTGCCTCAACTAATGAAAAACTGTTTTTT. Protein sequence: CASSLGPASTNEKLFF.